Below, 9 T cell receptor beta chains from the same sample are listed, as sequenced in a study of OX40 agonist ivuxolimab in advanced cancers. Profiling relied on immunoSEQ multiplex PCR, and the TCRdb table lists in-frame clones only, not all of them. The data hold just over 90,000 clones, with approximately 94% observed a single time. The sample was CD4+ or CD8+ T cells sorted from blood, taken in a trial of the OX40 agonist ivuxolimab. The receptors were gathered from an adult with an advanced solid tumor such as melanoma, head and neck, liver or kidney cancer.

V is TRBV11-2 and J is TRBJ2-1, with D possibly being TRBD2 (6 bases). CDR3 size: 15 residues. V dropped 5 bases and J dropped 4 bases, with 15 bases sitting between them. The germline CDR1 and CDR2 sequences are SGHAT and FQNNGV. The CDR3 bases are TGTGCCAGCAGCCAAGGGGCGGGAAGGTACAATGAGCAGTTCTTC. It specifies CASSQGAGRYNEQFF.

The chain employs TRBV6-1 and TRBJ2-7; D unclear. This CDR3 has 14 residues. Germline loops: CDR1 MNHNS, CDR2 SASEGT. V was cut by 4 bases and J by 3 bases, with 13 bases left in between. The CDR3 region has the DNA TGTGCCAGCAGTGTGGTGTCGGGTTACTACGAGCAGTACTTC. This codes for CASSVVSGYYEQYF.

The V and J genes are TRBV4-3 and TRBJ2-5, with 9 nucleotides matching TRBD1. The V segment lost 4 bases and the J segment 0 bases; nucleotides outside the gene matches: 9. CDR3 size: 17 residues. Per the germline V gene, CDR1 is LGHNA and CDR2 is YSLEER. CDR3 loop: CASSPYPGQGNQETQYF. DNA of the CDR3: TGCGCCAGCAGCCCCTATCCGGGACAGGGAAACCAAGAGACCCAGTACTTC.

This clone has only one observation. This chain joins TRBV29-1 and TRBJ2-2; TRBD1 might be the D (7 bases). CDR1 is SQVTM and CDR2 is ANQGSEA in the germline V gene. This CDR3 is 13 amino acids long. Trimming left V 5 bases short and J 3 bases short, with 10 bases between. The DNA for the CDR3 is TGCAGCGTTCCCAGGGGGGACACCGGGGAGCTGTTTTTT. This encodes CSVPRGDTGELFF.

As to this clone: This same CDR3 is encoded by further DNA sequences in the sample. The V call is TRBV27, the J call TRBJ2-5; D may correspond to TRBD1 or TRBD2 (6 bases each). The CDR3 is 18 residues long. Germline V gene data show CDR1 as MNHEY and CDR2 as SMNVEV (reference sequence). The germline V and J ends were trimmed by 2 bases and 5 bases, with 24 bases remaining between them. Written as DNA, the CDR3 is TGTGCCAGCAGTTTAGGTGGGGGGCGAGGACCGTCGGGGGAGACCCAGTACTTC. This sequence encodes CASSLGGGRGPSGETQYF.

The chain couples TRBV6-5 to TRBJ2-7; a weak D match, TRBD2 (7 bases). Germline-derived CDR1 and CDR2 are MNHEY and SVGAGI. The CDR3 is 15 residues long. V lost 6 bases, J lost 0 bases, and 15 bases lay in between. The CDR3 loop is CASSEGGFSSYEQYF. The CDR3 DNA sequence: TGTGCCAGCAGCGAGGGGGGGTTTAGCTCCTACGAGCAGTACTTC.

This chain connects TRBV7-6 to TRBJ1-1; D is perhaps TRBD1 (5 bases). Germline V gene lookup returns CDR1 SGHVS and CDR2 FNYEAQ. CDR3 length equals 13 residues. Deletions cut 1 base from V and 7 bases from J, with 10 bases between. CDR3 amino acids: CASSLVPQGEAFF. The CDR3, as DNA: TGTGCCAGCAGCTTAGTACCGCAGGGTGAAGCTTTCTTT.

Note on this clone: The same CDR3 can be traced to other DNA sequences in this sample. The chain combines TRBV7-6 with TRBJ2-3, with D perhaps TRBD2 (5 bases). Germline V gives CDR1 SGHVS, CDR2 FNYEAQ. Deletions cut 0 bases from V and 1 base from J, with 5 bases between. The CDR3 is 14 residues long. The CDR3 nucleotides read TGTGCCAGCAGCTTAGCGGAGGGCACAGATACGCAGTATTTT. Amino acid sequence: CASSLAEGTDTQYF. The variable domain in full, completed from reference TRBV7-6 and TRBJ2-3, reads GAGVSQSPRYKVTKRGQDVALRCDPISGHVSLYWYRQALGQGPEFLTYFNYEAQQDKSGLPNDRFSAERPEGSISTLTIQRTEQRDSAMYRCASSLAEGTDTQYFGPGTRLTVL.

This chain connects TRBV19 to TRBJ2-7, with TRBD2 matching over 8 bases. The germline V gene has CDR1 LNHDA and CDR2 SQIVND (reference sequence). J lost 2 bases, V lost 2 bases, and 5 bases had no gene match. This CDR3 is 15 amino acids long. CDR3 loop: CASSITSGYAYEQYF. CDR3 sequence (DNA): TGTGCCAGTAGTATAACTAGCGGTTACGCCTACGAGCAGTACTTC.